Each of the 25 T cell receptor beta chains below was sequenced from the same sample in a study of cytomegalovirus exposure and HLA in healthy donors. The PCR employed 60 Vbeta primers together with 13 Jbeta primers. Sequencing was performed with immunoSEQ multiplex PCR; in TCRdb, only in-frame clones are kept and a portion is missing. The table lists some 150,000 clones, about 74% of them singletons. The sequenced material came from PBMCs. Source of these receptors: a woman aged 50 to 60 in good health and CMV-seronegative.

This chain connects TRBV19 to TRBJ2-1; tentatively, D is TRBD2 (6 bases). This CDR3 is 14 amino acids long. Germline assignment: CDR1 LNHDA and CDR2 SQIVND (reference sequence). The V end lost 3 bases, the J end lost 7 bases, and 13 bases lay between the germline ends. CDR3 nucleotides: TGTGCCAGTAGTATTACGGGGGAAGCAAATGAGCAGTTCTTC. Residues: CASSITGEANEQFF.

The CDR3 DNA reads as TGTGCCACCCTTCCTCAAGGGACATTTAGCAATCAGCCCCAGCATTTT. Amino acids: CATLPQGTFSNQPQHF. This chain uses TRBV19 with TRBJ1-5, with D perhaps TRBD1 (6 bases). The germline V gene has CDR1 LNHDA and CDR2 SQIVND (reference sequence). The CDR3 is 16 amino acids. V was trimmed by 10 bases and J by 0 bases, leaving 19 bases between them.

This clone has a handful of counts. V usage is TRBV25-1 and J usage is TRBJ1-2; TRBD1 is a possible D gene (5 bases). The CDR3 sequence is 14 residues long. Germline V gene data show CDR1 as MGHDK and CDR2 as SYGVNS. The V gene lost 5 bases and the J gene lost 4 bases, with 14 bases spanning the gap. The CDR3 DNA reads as TGTGCCAGCAGTCCGACAGTTCCGGGCTATGGCTACACCTTC. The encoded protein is CASSPTVPGYGYTF.

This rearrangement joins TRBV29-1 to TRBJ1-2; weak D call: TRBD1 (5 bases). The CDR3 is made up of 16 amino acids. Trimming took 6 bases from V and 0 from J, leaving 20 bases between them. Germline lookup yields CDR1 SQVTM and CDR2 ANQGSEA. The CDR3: CSVLGARSPANYGYTF. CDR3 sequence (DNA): TGCAGCGTCCTTGGGGCACGTAGCCCAGCTAACTATGGCTACACCTTC. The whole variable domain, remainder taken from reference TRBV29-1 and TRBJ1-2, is SAVISQKPSRDICQRGTSLTIQCQVDSQVTMMFWYRQQPGQSLTLIATANQGSEATYESGFVIDKFPISRPNLTFSTLTVSNMSPEDSSIYLCSVLGARSPANYGYTFGSGTRLTVV.

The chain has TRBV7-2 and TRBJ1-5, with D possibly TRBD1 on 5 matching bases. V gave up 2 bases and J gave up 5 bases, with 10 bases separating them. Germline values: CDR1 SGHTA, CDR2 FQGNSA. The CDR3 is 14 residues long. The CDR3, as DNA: TGTGCCAGCAGCTTATGGACAAATCATCAGCCCCAGCATTTT. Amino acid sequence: CASSLWTNHQPQHF.

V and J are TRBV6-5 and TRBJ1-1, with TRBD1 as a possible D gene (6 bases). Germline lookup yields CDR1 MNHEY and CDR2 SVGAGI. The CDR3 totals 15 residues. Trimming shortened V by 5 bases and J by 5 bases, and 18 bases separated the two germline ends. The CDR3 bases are TGTGCCAGCAGTCAGCCTCAGGGGAGAGGAACTGAAGCTTTCTTT. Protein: CASSQPQGRGTEAFF.

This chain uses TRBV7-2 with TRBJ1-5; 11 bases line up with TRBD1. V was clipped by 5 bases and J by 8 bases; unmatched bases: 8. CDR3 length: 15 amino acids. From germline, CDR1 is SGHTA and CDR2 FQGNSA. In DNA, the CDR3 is TGTGCCAGCAGCGCGGGACAGGGGGTCGGAAAGCCCCAGCATTTT. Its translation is CASSAGQGVGKPQHF.

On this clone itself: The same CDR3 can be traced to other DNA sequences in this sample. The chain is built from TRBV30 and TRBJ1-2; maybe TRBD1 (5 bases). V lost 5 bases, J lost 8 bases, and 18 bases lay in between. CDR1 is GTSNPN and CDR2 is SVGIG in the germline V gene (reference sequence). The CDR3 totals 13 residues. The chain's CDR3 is CAWGKRQRSGYTF. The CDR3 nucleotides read TGTGCCTGGGGCAAAAGACAGCGATCGGGCTACACCTTC.

The CDR3 loop is CASGLGGGGRREAFF. As DNA, the CDR3 is TGTGCTAGTGGTTTGGGTGGCGGGGGGCGCCGTGAAGCTTTCTTT. This rearrangement joins TRBV12-5 to TRBJ1-1; D perhaps matches TRBD1 (6 bases). V gave up 1 base and J gave up 7 bases, with 16 bases separating them. This CDR3 region has 15 residues. The germline CDR1 and CDR2 sequences are LGHNT and FRNRAP.

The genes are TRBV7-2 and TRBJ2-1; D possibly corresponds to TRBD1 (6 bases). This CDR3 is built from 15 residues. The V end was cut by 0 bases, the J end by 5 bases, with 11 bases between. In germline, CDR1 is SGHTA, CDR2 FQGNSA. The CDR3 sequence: CASSLAGTSNNEQFF. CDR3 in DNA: TGTGCCAGCAGCTTAGCCGGGACAAGTAACAATGAGCAGTTCTTC. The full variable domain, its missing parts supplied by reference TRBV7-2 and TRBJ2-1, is GAGVSQSPSNKVTEKGKDVELRCDPISGHTALYWYRQSLGQGLEFLIYFQGNSAPDKSGLPSDRFSAERTGGSVSTLTIQRTQQEDSAVYLCASSLAGTSNNEQFFGPGTRLTVL.

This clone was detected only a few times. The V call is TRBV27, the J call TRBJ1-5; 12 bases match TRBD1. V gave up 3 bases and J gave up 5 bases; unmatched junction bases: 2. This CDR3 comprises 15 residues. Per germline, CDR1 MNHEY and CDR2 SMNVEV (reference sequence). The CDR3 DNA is TGTGCCAGCAGTTTGGGACAGGGGGCTTATCAGCCCCAGCATTTT. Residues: CASSLGQGAYQPQHF.

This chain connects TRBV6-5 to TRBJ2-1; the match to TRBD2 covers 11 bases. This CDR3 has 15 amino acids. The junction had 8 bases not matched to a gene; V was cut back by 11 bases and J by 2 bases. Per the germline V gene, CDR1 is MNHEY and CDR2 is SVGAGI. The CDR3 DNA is TGTGCCGCGAGCGATAGCGGGGGGGCCTACAATGAGCAGTTCTTC. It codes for CAASDSGGAYNEQFF.

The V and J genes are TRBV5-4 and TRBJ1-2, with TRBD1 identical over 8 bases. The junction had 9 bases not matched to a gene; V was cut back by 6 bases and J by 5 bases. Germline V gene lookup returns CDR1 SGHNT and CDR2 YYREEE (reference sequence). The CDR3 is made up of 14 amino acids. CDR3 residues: CASTNLRGLYGYTF. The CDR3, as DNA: TGTGCCAGCACCAACCTCAGGGGGCTGTATGGCTACACCTTC.

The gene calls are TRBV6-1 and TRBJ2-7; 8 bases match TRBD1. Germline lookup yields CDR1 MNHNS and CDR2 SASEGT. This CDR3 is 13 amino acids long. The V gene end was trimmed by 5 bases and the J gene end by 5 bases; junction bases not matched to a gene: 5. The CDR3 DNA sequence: TGTGCCAGCAGTCGACAGGGGTACGACGAGCAGTACTTC. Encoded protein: CASSRQGYDEQYF.

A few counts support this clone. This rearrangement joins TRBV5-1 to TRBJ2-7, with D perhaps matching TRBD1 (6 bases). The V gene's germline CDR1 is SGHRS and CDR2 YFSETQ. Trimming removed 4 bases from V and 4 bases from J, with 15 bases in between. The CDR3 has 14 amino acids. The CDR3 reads CASSSQTGTYEQYF. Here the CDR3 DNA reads TGCGCCAGCAGCAGCCAGACAGGTACTTACGAGCAGTACTTC.

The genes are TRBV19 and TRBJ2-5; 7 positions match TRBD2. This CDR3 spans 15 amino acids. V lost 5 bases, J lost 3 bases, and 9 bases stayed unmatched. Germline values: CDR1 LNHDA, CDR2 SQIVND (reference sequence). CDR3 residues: CASSLAGGEEETQYF. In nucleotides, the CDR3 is TGTGCCAGTAGTCTAGCTGGGGGGGAAGAAGAGACCCAGTACTTC.

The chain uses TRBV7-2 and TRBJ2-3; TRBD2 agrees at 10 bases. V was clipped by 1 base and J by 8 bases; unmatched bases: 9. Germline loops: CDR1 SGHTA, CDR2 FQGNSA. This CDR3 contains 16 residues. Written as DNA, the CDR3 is TGTGCCAGCAGCTTAGAGCTAGCGGGGGCGGGGGGTACGCAGTATTTT. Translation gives CASSLELAGAGGTQYF.

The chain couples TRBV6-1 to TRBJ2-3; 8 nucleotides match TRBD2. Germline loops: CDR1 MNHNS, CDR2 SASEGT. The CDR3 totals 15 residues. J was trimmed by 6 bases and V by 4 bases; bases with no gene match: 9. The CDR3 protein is CASSVSAGDPDTQYF. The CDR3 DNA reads TGTGCCAGCAGTGTATCAGCGGGGGATCCTGATACGCAGTATTTT.

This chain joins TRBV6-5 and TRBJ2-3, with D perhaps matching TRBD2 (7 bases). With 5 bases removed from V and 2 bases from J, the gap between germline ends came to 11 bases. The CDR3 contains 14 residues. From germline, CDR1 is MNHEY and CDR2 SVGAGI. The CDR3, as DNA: TGTGCCAGCAGTGGGGGGGCCACCACAGATACGCAGTATTTT. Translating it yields CASSGGATTDTQYF.

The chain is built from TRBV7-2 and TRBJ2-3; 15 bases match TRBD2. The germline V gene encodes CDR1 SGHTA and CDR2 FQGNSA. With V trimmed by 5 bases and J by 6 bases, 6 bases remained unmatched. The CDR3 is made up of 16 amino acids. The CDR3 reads CASSVGLAGGGDTQYF. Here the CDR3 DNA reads TGTGCCAGCAGCGTGGGACTAGCGGGGGGAGGGGATACGCAGTATTTT.

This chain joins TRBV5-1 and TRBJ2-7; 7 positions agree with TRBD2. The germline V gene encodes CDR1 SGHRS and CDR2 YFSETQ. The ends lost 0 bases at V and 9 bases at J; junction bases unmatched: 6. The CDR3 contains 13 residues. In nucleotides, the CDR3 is TGCGCCAGCAGCTTGGCCCTTGGGGAGGGGCAGTACTTC. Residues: CASSLALGEGQYF.

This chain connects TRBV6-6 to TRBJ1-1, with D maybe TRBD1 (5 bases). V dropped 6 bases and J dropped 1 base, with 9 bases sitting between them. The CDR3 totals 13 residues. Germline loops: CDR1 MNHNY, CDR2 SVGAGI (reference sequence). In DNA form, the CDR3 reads TGTGCCAGCAGAGAAACAGGGAACACTGAAGCTTTCTTT. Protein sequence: CASRETGNTEAFF.

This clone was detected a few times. CDR3 residues: CASSDRGNYGYTF. The CDR3 DNA reads TGTGCCAGCAGTGACCGGGGTAACTATGGCTACACCTTC. The chain is built from TRBV2 and TRBJ1-2, with D unresolved. CDR3 length equals 13 residues. Germline V CDR1 and CDR2: SNHLY, FYNNEI. Trimming took 3 bases from V and 1 from J, leaving 6 bases between them.

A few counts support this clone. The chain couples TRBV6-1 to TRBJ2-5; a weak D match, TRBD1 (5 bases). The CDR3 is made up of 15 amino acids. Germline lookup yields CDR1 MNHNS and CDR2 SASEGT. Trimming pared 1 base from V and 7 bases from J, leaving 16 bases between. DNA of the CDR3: TGTGCCAGCAGTGAAGTGACGTCAGGGTCTTGGACCCAGTACTTC. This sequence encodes CASSEVTSGSWTQYF.

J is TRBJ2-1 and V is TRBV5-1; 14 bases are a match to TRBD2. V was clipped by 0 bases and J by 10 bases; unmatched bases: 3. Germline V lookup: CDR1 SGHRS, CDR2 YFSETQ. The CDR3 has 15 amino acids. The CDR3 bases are TGCGCCAGCAGCTTGGGCGGGACTAGCGGGGGCGAGCAGTTCTTC. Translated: CASSLGGTSGGEQFF. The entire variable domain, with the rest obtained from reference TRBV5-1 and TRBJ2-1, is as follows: KAGVTQTPRYLIKTRGQQVTLSCSPISGHRSVSWYQQTPGQGLQFLFEYFSETQRNKGNFPGRFSGRQFSNSRSEMNVSTLELGDSALYLCASSLGGTSGGEQFFGPGTRLTVL.